The clone carrying this T cell receptor beta chain has only a few counts. Antigen unknown. Germline V gene lookup returns CDR1 MDHEN and CDR2 SYDVKM. The CDR3 is 12 amino acids. V lost 2 bases and J lost 13; bases outside the gene matches: 5. Primers included in the PCR were 60 Vbeta and 13 Jbeta primers. The protocol was immunoSEQ multiplex PCR, while the TCRdb copy is restricted to in-frame clones and leaves out a portion. Among under 150,000 clones, about three quarters were seen once, and the ten largest hold around 3.3%. This sample was included in a study of cytomegalovirus exposure and HLA in healthy donors. Study information: In an earlier analysis, around 120 million unique TCR beta sequences were found from some 200 million T cells. Of all 400 or so donors who were genotyped, around 79% belonged to the Caucasian-associated ancestry cluster. Findings and limits, study-wide: About 87% or about 30% of the time was how often most TCR beta V segments were productive, according to an earlier analysis.

This receptor was identified in a woman aged 25 to 45 in good health and CMV-seropositive. The chain is built from TRBV28 and TRBJ1-1; 9 bases line up with TRBD1. Input material: PBMCs. The CDR3 protein is CASSLPGQGLFF. Written as DNA, the CDR3 is TGTGCCAGCAGTTTACCGGGACAGGGCCTTTTCTTT.